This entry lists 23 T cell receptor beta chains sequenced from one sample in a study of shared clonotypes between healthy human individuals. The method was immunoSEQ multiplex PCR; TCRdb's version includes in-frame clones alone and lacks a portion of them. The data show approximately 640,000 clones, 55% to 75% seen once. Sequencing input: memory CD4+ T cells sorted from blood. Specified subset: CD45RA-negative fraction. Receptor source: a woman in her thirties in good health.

CDR3 DNA sequence: TGTGCCAGTTCGCCAGGGGTTCAGCCCCAGCATTTT. It is translated as CASSPGVQPQHF. The chain links TRBV28 to TRBJ1-5, with D possibly being TRBD1 (6 bases). CDR3 length equals 12 residues. The V end was cut by 9 bases, the J end by 6 bases, with 12 bases between. Per the germline V gene, CDR1 is MDHEN and CDR2 is SYDVKM.

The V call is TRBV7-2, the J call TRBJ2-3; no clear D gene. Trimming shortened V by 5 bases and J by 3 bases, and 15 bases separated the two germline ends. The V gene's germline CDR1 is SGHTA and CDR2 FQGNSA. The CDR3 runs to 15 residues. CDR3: CASSPKWPGTDTQYF. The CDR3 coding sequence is TGTGCCAGCAGCCCGAAGTGGCCTGGAACAGATACGCAGTATTTT.

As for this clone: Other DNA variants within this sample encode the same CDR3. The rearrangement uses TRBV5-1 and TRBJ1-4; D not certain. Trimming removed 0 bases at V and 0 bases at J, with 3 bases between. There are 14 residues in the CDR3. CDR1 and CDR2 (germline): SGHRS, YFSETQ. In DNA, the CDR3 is TGCGCCAGCAGCTTGGGGGCAACTAATGAAAAACTGTTTTTT. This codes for CASSLGATNEKLFF.

CDR3 nucleotides: TGTGCCAGCTCAAAACGGGAGGCGAACACCGGGGAGCTGTTTTTT. This gives the protein CASSKREANTGELFF. The chain is built from TRBV18 and TRBJ2-2, with TRBD2 matching over 7 bases. Germline values: CDR1 KGHSH, CDR2 LQKENI. This CDR3 is 15 amino acids long. Trimming took 5 bases from V and 0 from J; bases not matched to a gene: 3.

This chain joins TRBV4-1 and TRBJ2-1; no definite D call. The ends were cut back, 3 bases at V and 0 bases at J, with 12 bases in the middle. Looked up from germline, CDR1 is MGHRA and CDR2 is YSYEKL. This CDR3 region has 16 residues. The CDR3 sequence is CASSHPKISSYNEQFF. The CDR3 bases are TGCGCCAGCAGCCATCCGAAAATAAGCTCCTACAATGAGCAGTTCTTC.

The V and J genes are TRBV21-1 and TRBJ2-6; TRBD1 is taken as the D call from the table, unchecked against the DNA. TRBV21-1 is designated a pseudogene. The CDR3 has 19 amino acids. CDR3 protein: CASSTIGPGGASGANVLTF. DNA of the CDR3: TGTGCCAGCAGCACGATAGGCCCAGGGGGCGCATCTGGGGCCAACGTCCTGACTTTC.

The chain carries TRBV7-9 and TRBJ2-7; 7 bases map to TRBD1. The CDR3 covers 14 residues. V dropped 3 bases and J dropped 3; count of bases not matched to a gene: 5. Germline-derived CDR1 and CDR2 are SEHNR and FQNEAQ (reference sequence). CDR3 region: CASSFPGTVYEQYF. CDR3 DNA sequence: TGTGCCAGCAGCTTCCCCGGGACAGTCTACGAGCAGTACTTC.

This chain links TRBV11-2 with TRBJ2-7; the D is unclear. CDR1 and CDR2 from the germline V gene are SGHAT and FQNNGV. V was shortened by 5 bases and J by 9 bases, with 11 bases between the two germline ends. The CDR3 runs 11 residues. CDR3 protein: CASSLRLGQYF. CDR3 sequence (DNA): TGTGCCAGCAGCCTTAGGTTAGGGCAGTACTTC.

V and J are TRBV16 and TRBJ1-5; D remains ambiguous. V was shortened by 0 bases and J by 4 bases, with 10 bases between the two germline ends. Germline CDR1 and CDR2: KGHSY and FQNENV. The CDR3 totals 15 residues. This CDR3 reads CASSQSTAGNQPQHF. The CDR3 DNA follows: TGTGCCAGCAGCCAATCAACAGCGGGTAATCAGCCCCAGCATTTT.

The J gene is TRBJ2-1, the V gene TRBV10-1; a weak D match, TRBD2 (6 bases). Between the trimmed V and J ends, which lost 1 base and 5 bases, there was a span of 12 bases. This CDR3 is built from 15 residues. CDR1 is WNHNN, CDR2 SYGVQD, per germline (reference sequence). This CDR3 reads CASSELERVNNEQFF. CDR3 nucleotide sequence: TGCGCCAGCAGTGAGTTGGAGCGGGTAAACAATGAGCAGTTCTTC.

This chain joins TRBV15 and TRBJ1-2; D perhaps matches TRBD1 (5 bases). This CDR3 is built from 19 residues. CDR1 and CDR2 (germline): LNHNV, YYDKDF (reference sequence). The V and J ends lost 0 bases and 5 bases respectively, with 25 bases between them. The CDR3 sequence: CATSRDHLGYWGLFYGYTF. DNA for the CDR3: TGTGCCACCAGCAGAGATCATTTGGGATATTGGGGCCTATTTTATGGCTACACCTTC. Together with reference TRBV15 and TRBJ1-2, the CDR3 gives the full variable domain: DAMVIQNPRYQVTQFGKPVTLSCSQTLNHNVMYWYQQKSSQAPKLLFHYYDKDFNNEADTPDNFQSRRPNTSFCFLDIRSPGLGDTAMYLCATSRDHLGYWGLFYGYTFGSGTRLTVV.

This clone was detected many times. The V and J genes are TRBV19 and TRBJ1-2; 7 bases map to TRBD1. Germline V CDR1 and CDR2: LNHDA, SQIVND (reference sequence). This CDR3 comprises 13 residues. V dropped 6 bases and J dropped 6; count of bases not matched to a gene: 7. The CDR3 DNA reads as TGTGCCAGTAGGGGACAGCCGGTCAATGGCTACACCTTC. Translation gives CASRGQPVNGYTF.

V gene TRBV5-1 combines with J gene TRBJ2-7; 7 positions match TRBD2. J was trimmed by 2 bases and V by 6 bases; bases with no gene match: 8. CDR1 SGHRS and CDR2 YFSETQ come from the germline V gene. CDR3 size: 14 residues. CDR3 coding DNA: TGCGCCAGCACCACTAGCGCTGGAACCTACGAGCAGTACTTC. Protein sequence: CASTTSAGTYEQYF.

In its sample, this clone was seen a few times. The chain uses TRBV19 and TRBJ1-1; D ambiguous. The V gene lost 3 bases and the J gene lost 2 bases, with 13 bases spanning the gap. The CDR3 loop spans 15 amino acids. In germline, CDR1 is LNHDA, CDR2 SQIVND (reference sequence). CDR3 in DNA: TGTGCCAGTAGTATCCCGGCAGGCTATAACACTGAAGCTTTCTTT. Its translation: CASSIPAGYNTEAFF.

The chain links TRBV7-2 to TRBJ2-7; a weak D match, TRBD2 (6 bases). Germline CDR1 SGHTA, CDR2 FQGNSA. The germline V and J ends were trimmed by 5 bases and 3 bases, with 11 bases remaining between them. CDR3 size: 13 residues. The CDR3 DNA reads TGTGCCAGCAGCCCAACGACTAGCTACGAGCAGTACTTC. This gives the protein CASSPTTSYEQYF. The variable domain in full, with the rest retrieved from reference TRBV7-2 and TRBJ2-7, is GAGVSQSPSNKVTEKGKDVELRCDPISGHTALYWYRQSLGQGLEFLIYFQGNSAPDKSGLPSDRFSAERTGGSVSTLTIQRTQQEDSAVYLCASSPTTSYEQYFGPGTRLTVT.

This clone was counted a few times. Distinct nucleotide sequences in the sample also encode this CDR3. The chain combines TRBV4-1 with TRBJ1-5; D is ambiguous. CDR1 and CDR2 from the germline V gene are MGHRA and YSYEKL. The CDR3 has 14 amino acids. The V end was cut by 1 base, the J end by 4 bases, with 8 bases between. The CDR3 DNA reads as TGCGCCAGCAGCCAAGTAGACGGTAATCAGCCCCAGCATTTT. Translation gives CASSQVDGNQPQHF.

In DNA form, the CDR3 reads TGCAGTGGAGCGGTTACCTACGAGCAGTACTTC. Protein: CSGAVTYEQYF. The rearrangement links TRBV20-1 to TRBJ2-7; the D gene is possibly TRBD2 (5 bases). The V gene's germline CDR1 is DFQATT and CDR2 SNEGSKA (reference sequence). The V gene lost 7 bases and the J gene lost 2 bases, with 9 bases spanning the gap. This CDR3 spans 11 amino acids.

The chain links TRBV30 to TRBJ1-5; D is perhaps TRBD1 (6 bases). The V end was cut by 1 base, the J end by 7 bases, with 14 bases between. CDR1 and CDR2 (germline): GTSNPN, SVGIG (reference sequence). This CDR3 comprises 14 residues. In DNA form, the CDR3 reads TGTGCCTGGAGTGATAACAGGGTGAGCCAGCCCCAGCATTTT. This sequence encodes CAWSDNRVSQPQHF. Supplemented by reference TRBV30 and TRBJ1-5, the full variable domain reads SQTIHQWPATLVQPVGSPLSLECTVEGTSNPNLYWYRQAAGRGLQLLFYSVGIGQISSEVPQNLSASRPQDRQFILSSKKLLLSDSGFYLCAWSDNRVSQPQHFGDGTRLSIL.

The CDR3 DNA sequence: TGTGCCAGCGGAAGCTTAGCTTCGGGCCGAAACAATGAGCAGTTCTTC. It translates to CASGSLASGRNNEQFF. The rearrangement uses TRBV7-8 and TRBJ2-1; D uncertain. Germline V gene lookup returns CDR1 SGHVS and CDR2 FQNEAQ. The CDR3 totals 16 residues. The ends were cut back, 8 bases at V and 5 bases at J, with 22 bases in the middle.

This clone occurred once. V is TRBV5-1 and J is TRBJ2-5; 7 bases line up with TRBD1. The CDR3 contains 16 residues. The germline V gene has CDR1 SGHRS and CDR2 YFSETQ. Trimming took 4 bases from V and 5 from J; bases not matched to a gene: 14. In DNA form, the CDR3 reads TGCGCCAGCAGCCTTCTCCGGGACAGCCACCTGGAGACCCAGTACTTC. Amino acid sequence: CASSLLRDSHLETQYF.

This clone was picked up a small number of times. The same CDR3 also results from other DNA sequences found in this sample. Here the CDR3 DNA reads TGTGCCAGCAGACGACAGGGAAGGGCTTTCTTT. This sequence encodes CASRRQGRAFF. V is TRBV6-5 and J is TRBJ1-1; TRBD1 matches 7 bases. Trimming cost V 6 bases and J 11 bases; bases outside gene matches: 6. The CDR3 is 11 residues long. The germline gives CDR1 MNHEY, CDR2 SVGAGI.

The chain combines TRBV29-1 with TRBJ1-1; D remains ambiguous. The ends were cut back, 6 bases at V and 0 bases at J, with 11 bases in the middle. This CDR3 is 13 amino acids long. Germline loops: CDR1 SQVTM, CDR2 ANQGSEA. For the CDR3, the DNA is TGCAGCGTACTGTCAGGACTGAACACTGAAGCTTTCTTT. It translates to CSVLSGLNTEAFF. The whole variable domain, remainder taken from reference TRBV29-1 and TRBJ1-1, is SAVISQKPSRDICQRGTSLTIQCQVDSQVTMMFWYRQQPGQSLTLIATANQGSEATYESGFVIDKFPISRPNLTFSTLTVSNMSPEDSSIYLCSVLSGLNTEAFFGQGTRLTVV.

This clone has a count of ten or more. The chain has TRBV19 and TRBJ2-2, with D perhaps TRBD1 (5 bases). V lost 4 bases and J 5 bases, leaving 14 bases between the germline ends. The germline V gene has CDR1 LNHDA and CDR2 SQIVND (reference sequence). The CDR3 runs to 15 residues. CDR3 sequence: CASSRRQSRTGELFF. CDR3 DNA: TGTGCCAGTAGTAGAAGACAGTCTCGAACCGGGGAGCTGTTTTTT.